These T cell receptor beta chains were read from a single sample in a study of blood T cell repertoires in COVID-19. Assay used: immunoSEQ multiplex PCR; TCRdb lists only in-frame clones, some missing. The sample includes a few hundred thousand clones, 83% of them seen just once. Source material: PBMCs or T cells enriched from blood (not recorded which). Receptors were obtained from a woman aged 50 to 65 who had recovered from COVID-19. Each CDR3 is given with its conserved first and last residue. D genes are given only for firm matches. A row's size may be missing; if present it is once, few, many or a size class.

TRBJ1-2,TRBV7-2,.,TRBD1,TGTGCCAGCGCCAGGGGGACAGGTCTTCGGGGCTACACCTTC,CASARGTGLRGYTF
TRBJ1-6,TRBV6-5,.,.,TGTGCCAGCCAGGCGAATTCACCCCTCCACTTT,CASQANSPLHF
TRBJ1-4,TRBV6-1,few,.,TGTGCCAGCAGTGAAGAGACCGGGACAAGACGACTGTTTTTT,CASSEETGTRRLFF
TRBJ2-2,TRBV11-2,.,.,TGTGCCAGCAGCTTAGAGCGACATACGAACACCGGGGAGCTGTTTTTT,CASSLERHTNTGELFF
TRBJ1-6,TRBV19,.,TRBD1,TGTGCCAGTATGTGGACAGGGGATGACTATAATTCACCCCTCCACTTT,CASMWTGDDYNSPLHF
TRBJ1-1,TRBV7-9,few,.,TGTGCCAGCAGCTCGTCAGGCCAGACAAACACTGAAGCTTTCTTT,CASSSSGQTNTEAFF
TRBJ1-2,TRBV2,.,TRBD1,TGTGCCAGAGGGACAGGGGCACTCTATGGCTACACCTTC,CARGTGALYGYTF
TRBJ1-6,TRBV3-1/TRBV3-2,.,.,TGTGCCAGCAGCCAAGTCTTGAGCTCCTATAATTCACCCCTCCACTTT,CASSQVLSSYNSPLHF
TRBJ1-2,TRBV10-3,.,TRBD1,TGTGCCATCAGCGGGGGCCACAGGGGATTCGACTATGGCTACACCTTC,CAISGGHRGFDYGYTF
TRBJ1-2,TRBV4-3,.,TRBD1,TGCGCCAGCAGCCAAAATTTCCGGGACAGGGGTGGCTACACCTTC,CASSQNFRDRGGYTF
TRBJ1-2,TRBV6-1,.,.,TGTGCCAGCAGTGAAACGACAGGATCCTTCGGCTACACCTTC,CASSETTGSFGYTF
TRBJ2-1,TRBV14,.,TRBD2,TGTGCCAGCAGCCATACTAGCGTCTACAATGAGCAGTTCTTC,CASSHTSVYNEQFF
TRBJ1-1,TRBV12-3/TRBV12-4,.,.,TGTGCCAGTTCCGAGGAGAACACTGAAGCTTTCTTT,CASSEENTEAFF
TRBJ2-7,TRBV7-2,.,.,TGTGCCAGCAGCTCTAACTACGAGCAGTACTTC,CASSSNYEQYF
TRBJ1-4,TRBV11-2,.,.,TGTGCCAGCAGCTTAGGTCGCCGGGGGAGGAATGAAAAACTGTTTTTT,CASSLGRRGRNEKLFF
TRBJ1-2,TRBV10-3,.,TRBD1,TGTGCCTCAACGACAGGGACGGATGGCTACACCTTC,CASTTGTDGYTF
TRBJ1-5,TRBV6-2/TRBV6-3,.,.,TGTGCCAGCAGTTACTCCACTACTAATCAGCCCCAGCATTTT,CASSYSTTNQPQHF
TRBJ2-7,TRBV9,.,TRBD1,TGTGCCAGCAGCGTAACACCCCAGACAGGGGACGGGCAGTACTTC,CASSVTPQTGDGQYF
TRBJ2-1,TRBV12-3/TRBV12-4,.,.,TGTGCCAGCGCCTGGGCCGCCAATGAGCAGTTCTTC,CASAWAANEQFF
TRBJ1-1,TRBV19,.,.,TGTGCCAGTAGTATAATGGCTGCGAGGGAAGCTTTCTTT,CASSIMAAREAFF
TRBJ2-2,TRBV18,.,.,TGTGCCAGCTCACCGGGCCCAGGGTCGGCCGGGGAGCTGTTTTTT,CASSPGPGSAGELFF
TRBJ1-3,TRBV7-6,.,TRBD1,TGTGCCAGCAGCCCATGGACAGGGGGCCTGACAGGAAACACCATATATTTT,CASSPWTGGLTGNTIYF